This T cell receptor (beta chain) appears in the sequencing data of a study of early T cells in non-severe SARS-CoV-2 infection. For the study at large: Chains from this unsorted whole-blood bulk RNA could not be paired. Study-wide points: VDJdb-based matching was biased toward anti-spike CD8 responses and missed private and CD4 specificities.

Researchers tagged individual cDNA molecules with unique molecular identifiers. TCRdb re-called the 5' RACE reads through MiXCR, storing one row per CDR3 protein. Among around 59,000 distinct CDR3 sequences listed, around 12% were seen once. About this clonotype itself: Its antigen is not known.

V was shortened by 5 bases and J by 1 base, with 9 bases between the two germline ends. The CDR3 has 14 amino acids. Sequencing was done on a sample of whole blood. This receptor was taken from an adult who was a healthcare worker with PCR-confirmed SARS-CoV-2 infection or an uninfected control (not recorded which). The V gene is TRBV12-3 or TRBV12-4, the J gene TRBJ2-1; D possibly matches TRBD1 or TRBD2 (5 bases each). The CDR3 nucleotides are TGTGCCAGCAGTGGGGGTCCTTCCTACAATGAGCAGTTCTTC. Translation gives CASSGGPSYNEQFF.